The present TCR beta chain was sequenced within a study of blood T cell repertoires in COVID-19. Study at large: PBMCs, B-cell-depleted T cells, or T cells were the source of the cDNA or gDNA that made up the material.

The sample holds a few counts of this clone. The protocol was immunoSEQ multiplex PCR, while the TCRdb copy is restricted to in-frame clones and leaves out a portion. This table holds a few hundred thousand clones, about 89% found once. The sample was peripheral blood. The receptor was isolated from a man younger than 40 with acute or convalescent COVID-19.

The CDR3 protein is CASSLEASGTYNEQFF. The CDR3, as DNA: TGTGCCAGCAGCTTAGAGGCTAGCGGAACTTACAATGAGCAGTTCTTC. V usage is TRBV11-2 and J usage is TRBJ2-1, with 7 bases matching TRBD2. The V segment lost 0 bases and the J segment 4 bases; nucleotides outside the gene matches: 6. CDR3 length: 16 residues. CDR1 and CDR2 (germline): SGHAT, FQNNGV.